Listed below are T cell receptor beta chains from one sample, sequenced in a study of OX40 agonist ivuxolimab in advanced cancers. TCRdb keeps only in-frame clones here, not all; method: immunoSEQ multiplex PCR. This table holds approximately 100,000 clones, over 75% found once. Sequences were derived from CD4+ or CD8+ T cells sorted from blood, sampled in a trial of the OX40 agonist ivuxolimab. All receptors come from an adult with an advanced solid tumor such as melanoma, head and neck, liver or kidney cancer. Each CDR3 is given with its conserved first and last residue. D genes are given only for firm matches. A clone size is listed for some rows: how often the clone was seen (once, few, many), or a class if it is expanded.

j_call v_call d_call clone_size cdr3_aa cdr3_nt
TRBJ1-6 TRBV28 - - CASSSDPTGTNSPLHF TGTGCCAGCAGTTCCGATCCCACAGGGACGAATTCACCCCTCCACTTT
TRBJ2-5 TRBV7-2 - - CASSLALVSQETQYF TGTGCCAGCAGCTTAGCACTAGTGTCCCAAGAGACCCAGTACTTC
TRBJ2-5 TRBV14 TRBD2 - CASSPWSGGARETQYF TGTGCCAGCAGCCCCTGGAGCGGGGGGGCCCGGGAGACCCAGTACTTC
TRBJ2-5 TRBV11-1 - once CASSLTGAQETQYF TGTGCCAGCAGCTTAACCGGGGCTCAAGAGACCCAGTACTTC
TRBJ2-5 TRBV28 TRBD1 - CASSSGQEETQYF TGTGCCAGCAGCTCGGGACAGGAGGAGACCCAGTACTTC
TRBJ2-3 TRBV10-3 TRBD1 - CAISETWDSSTDTQYF TGTGCCATCAGTGAGACCTGGGACAGTTCCACAGATACGCAGTATTTT
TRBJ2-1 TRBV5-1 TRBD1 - CASSPYRDRDWDAQFF TGCGCCAGCAGCCCTTACCGGGACAGGGACTGGGATGCGCAGTTCTTC
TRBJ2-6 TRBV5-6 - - CASSLPTPGANVLTF TGTGCCAGCAGCTTACCCACACCTGGGGCCAACGTCCTGACTTTC
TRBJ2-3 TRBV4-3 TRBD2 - CASSQYPSGGGSDTQYF TGCGCCAGCAGCCAATACCCGAGCGGGGGGGGGTCAGATACGCAGTATTTT
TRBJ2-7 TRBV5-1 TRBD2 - CASSLGGPIAGNLYEQYF TGCGCCAGCAGCTTGGGGGGGCCAATAGCGGGGAACCTCTACGAGCAGTACTTC
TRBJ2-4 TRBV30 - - CAWSVQGGVNIQYF TGTGCCTGGAGTGTACAGGGAGGGGTGAACATTCAGTACTTC
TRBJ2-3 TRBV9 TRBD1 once CASSVIQGAGTDTQYF TGTGCCAGCAGCGTAATACAGGGGGCAGGGACAGATACGCAGTATTTT
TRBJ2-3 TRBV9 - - CASSPRRHTSTDTQYF TGTGCCAGCAGCCCCCGGCGGCACACTAGCACAGATACGCAGTATTTT
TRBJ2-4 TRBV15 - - CATSGVGGLAKNIQYF TGTGCCACCAGCGGGGTGGGGGGACTAGCCAAAAACATTCAGTACTTC
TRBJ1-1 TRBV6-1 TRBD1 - CASSVGQGRSPAREGTEAFF TGTGCCAGCAGTGTAGGACAGGGCCGATCCCCCGCGCGCGAGGGCACTGAAGCTTTCTTT
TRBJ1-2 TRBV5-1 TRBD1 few CASSLGGQGYGYTF TGCGCCAGCAGCTTGGGTGGACAGGGCTATGGCTACACCTTC
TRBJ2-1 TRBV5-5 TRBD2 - CASSLERGREQFF TGTGCCAGCAGCTTAGAGCGGGGGAGAGAGCAGTTCTTC
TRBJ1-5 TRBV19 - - CASSRPGTDLNQPQHF TGTGCCAGTAGTAGACCCGGGACGGACCTCAATCAGCCCCAGCATTTT
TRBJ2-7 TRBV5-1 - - CASSLEGEQYF TGCGCCAGCAGCCTCGAGGGTGAGCAGTACTTC
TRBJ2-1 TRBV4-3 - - CASSQDLKGGFEQFF TGCGCCAGCAGCCAAGATCTCAAAGGGGGGTTCGAGCAGTTCTTC
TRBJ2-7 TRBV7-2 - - CASSQPLGAHEQYF TGTGCCAGCAGCCAACCGCTAGGGGCCCACGAGCAGTACTTC
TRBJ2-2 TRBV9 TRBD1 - CASRGQTNTGELFF TGTGCCAGCAGGGGACAGACGAACACCGGGGAGCTGTTTTTT
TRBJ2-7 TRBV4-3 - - CASSQERQYEQYF TGCGCCAGCAGCCAAGAGCGGCAGTACGAGCAGTACTTC
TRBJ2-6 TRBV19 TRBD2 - CASSPLRGDSGANVLTF TGTGCCAGCTCCCCATTGCGGGGGGACTCTGGGGCCAACGTCCTGACTTTC
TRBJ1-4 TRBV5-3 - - CARSLILTGINEKLFF TGTGCCAGAAGCTTGATCCTCACAGGGATTAATGAAAAACTGTTTTTT
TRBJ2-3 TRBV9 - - CASSARGTGADTQYF TGTGCCAGCAGCGCCCGAGGGACTGGAGCAGATACGCAGTATTTT